The 13 T cell receptor beta chains below all came from one sample that was sequenced in a study of patients and donors after allogeneic stem cell transplantation. TCRdb analysed the RT-PCR reads with MiXCR anew, one entry per CDR3 protein. This table holds hundreds of thousands of distinct CDR3 sequences, approximately 16% found once. Material for sequencing was blood, either unsorted or a sorted T cell fraction (not recorded which). These receptors originate from a human donor who was either an allogeneic HSCT recipient or a stem cell or donor lymphocyte infusion donor (not recorded which). It is not recorded whose cells these are; they may come from a transplant donor.

This clonotype has ten or more counts. The chain carries TRBV12-3 or TRBV12-4 and TRBJ2-1; TRBD1 or TRBD2 may be the D gene (5 bases each). V was trimmed by 5 bases and J by 0 bases, leaving 11 bases between them. This CDR3 spans 15 amino acids. The CDR3 coding sequence is TGTGCCAGCAGTCCCGCAGGGAGCTCCTACAATGAGCAGTTCTTC. Amino acid sequence: CASSPAGSSYNEQFF.

The chain has TRBV4-3 and TRBJ2-2; 8 bases agree with TRBD1. The V and J ends lost 0 bases and 6 bases, in that order; junction bases with no gene match: 12. The CDR3 contains 18 residues. Germline CDR1 is LGHNA and CDR2 is YSLEER. The CDR3 loop is CASSQDSSRGPGPGELFF. The CDR3 nucleotides are TGCGCCAGCAGCCAAGATAGTTCCAGGGGGCCCGGGCCCGGGGAGCTGTTTTTT.

This clonotype occurred a few times. The CDR3 loop reads CATSKEQGYGYTF. For the CDR3, the DNA is TGTGCCACCAGTAAGGAACAGGGATATGGCTACACCTTC. The chain combines TRBV24-1 with TRBJ1-2; possible D gene TRBD1, 6 bases. V was pared by 6 bases and J by 5 bases, with 12 bases between. Germline V gives CDR1 KGHDR, CDR2 SFDVKD. There are 13 residues in the CDR3.

In its sample, this clonotype was seen a few times. This rearrangement joins TRBV11-2 to TRBJ2-6; 7 nucleotides match TRBD2. Germline values: CDR1 SGHAT, CDR2 FQNNGV. J gave up 4 bases and V 7 bases, and 16 bases lay outside the gene matches. This CDR3 is 18 amino acids long. CDR3 bases: TGTGCCAGCAACCCCGGGGGAGGGTTTCGTTCCGGGGCCAACGTCCTGACTTTC. It codes for CASNPGGGFRSGANVLTF.

The rearrangement uses TRBV12-3 or TRBV12-4 and TRBJ2-7, with TRBD2 matching 15 bases. The CDR3 is 14 residues long. With 5 bases clipped from V and 5 bases from J, the junction kept 1 base outside the gene matches. The CDR3 nucleotides read TGTGCCAGCAGTCGGACTAGCGGGAGGGACGAGCAGTACTTC. Translated, it gives CASSRTSGRDEQYF.

There are a few counts of this clonotype. The chain combines TRBV13 with TRBJ2-7, with 8 nucleotides matching TRBD1. The CDR3 covers 14 residues. V lost 5 bases and J lost 3; bases outside the gene matches: 6. The germline V gene encodes CDR1 PRHDT and CDR2 FYEKMQ (reference sequence). The CDR3 is CASSDGTGGYEQYF. The CDR3 DNA reads TGTGCCAGCAGCGACGGGACAGGCGGCTACGAGCAGTACTTC.

This chain links TRBV6-2 or TRBV6-3 with TRBJ2-5; D possibly corresponds to TRBD2 (6 bases). Germline loops: CDR1 MNHEY, CDR2 SVGEGT. The V and J ends lost 6 bases and 5 bases respectively, with 16 bases between them. The CDR3 has 14 residues. CDR3 region: CASRPLALVETQYF. The CDR3 nucleotides read TGTGCCAGCAGACCACTAGCCCTGGTTGAGACCCAGTACTTC.

CDR3 in DNA: TGTGCCACCTGGGACGGGATCTACGAGCAGTACTTC. Translating gives CATWDGIYEQYF. The chain carries TRBV6-5 and TRBJ2-7, with D perhaps given as TRBD1 or TRBD2 (5 bases each). The CDR3 is made up of 12 amino acids. Per germline, CDR1 MNHEY and CDR2 SVGAGI. Trimming stripped 10 bases from V and 3 bases from J, with 13 bases between.

This clonotype was found a few times. The chain uses TRBV11-2 and TRBJ2-2, with TRBD2 matching 11 bases. In germline, CDR1 is SGHAT, CDR2 FQNNGV. V was pared by 1 base and J by 1 base, with 8 bases of the junction left unmatched. This CDR3 is built from 19 residues. The CDR3 DNA sequence: TGTGCCAGCAGCTTAGTGGTGCTAGCGGGAGGACTGAACACCGGGGAGCTGTTTTTT. Its translation is CASSLVVLAGGLNTGELFF.

The rearrangement links TRBV28 to TRBJ2-6; D gene unclear. The CDR3 consists of 15 residues. Germline V gene lookup returns CDR1 MDHEN and CDR2 SYDVKM. Trimming cost V 2 bases and J 4 bases, with 9 bases left between them. The CDR3 loop reads CASSLDVSGANVLTF. In DNA, the CDR3 is TGTGCCAGCAGTTTAGATGTTTCCGGGGCCAACGTCCTGACTTTC.

This clonotype was seen ten or more times. CDR3 sequence (DNA): TGTGCCAGCAGCTCATACAGGGGGCTGCAGCCCCAGCATTTT. Translation: CASSSYRGLQPQHF. This chain uses TRBV12-3 or TRBV12-4 with TRBJ1-5, with 9 nucleotides matching TRBD1. CDR3 size: 14 residues. V shed 6 bases, J shed 7 bases, and the junction held 7 bases outside the gene matches.

The CDR3 bases are TGTGCCAGCTCACCCCTTGGACCGCTCGGGGAAGCTTTCTTT. It codes for CASSPLGPLGEAFF. J is TRBJ1-1 and V is TRBV18; D is unclear. The CDR3 is 14 amino acids. The V and J ends lost 3 bases and 8 bases respectively, with 16 bases between them. Germline CDR1 reads KGHSH; CDR2 reads LQKENI.

This clonotype was seen many times. For the CDR3, the DNA is TGCGCCAGCAGCCAAGGACCCTGGACAACTAATGAAAAACTGTTTTTT. It yields the protein CASSQGPWTTNEKLFF. This rearrangement joins TRBV4-1 to TRBJ1-4; D call uncertain. Germline loops: CDR1 MGHRA, CDR2 YSYEKL. V gave up 1 base and J gave up 0 bases, with 9 bases separating them. The CDR3 loop spans 16 amino acids.